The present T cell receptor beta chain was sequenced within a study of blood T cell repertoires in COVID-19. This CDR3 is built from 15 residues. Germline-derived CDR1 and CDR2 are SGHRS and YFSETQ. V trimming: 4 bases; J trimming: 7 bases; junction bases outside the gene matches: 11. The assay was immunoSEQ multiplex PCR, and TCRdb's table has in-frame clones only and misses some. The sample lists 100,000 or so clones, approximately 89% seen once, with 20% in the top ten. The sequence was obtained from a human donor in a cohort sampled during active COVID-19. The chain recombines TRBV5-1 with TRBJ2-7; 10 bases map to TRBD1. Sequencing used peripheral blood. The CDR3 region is CASSGIPGQGKEQYF. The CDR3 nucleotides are TGCGCCAGCAGCGGAATACCGGGACAGGGGAAAGAGCAGTACTTC.